Presented here are 9 T cell receptor beta chains from one specimen sequenced in a study of shared T cell receptors in the human thymus. Using immunoSEQ multiplex PCR, the repertoire was profiled, and TCRdb retains in-frame clones only, with some absent. The table shows 450,000 to 650,000 clones, with approximately 78% occurring only once. These data were also filed under a second study, of human thymus T cells.

Material: thymocytes. These receptor sequences come from a boy in the first two years of life with a congenital heart defect.

This chain joins TRBV29-1 and TRBJ2-1; 7 positions match TRBD2. The germline V gene encodes CDR1 SQVTM and CDR2 ANQGSEA. V trimming: 7 bases; J trimming: 5 bases; junction bases outside the gene matches: 8. CDR3 length: 13 amino acids. CDR3 sequence reads: CSGGGRGDNEQFF. The DNA for the CDR3 is TGCAGCGGGGGCGGGAGAGGGGACAATGAGCAGTTCTTC.

This clone was counted only a few times. The V gene is TRBV7-2, the J gene TRBJ2-6, with TRBD1 as a possible D gene (5 bases). The CDR3 is 19 amino acids. Between the trimmed V and J ends, which lost 1 base and 0 bases, there was a span of 16 bases. Looked up from germline, CDR1 is SGHTA and CDR2 is FQGNSA. The CDR3 DNA sequence: TGTGCCAGCAGCTTAGGGAGACAGTCCCCCAGCTCTGGGGCCAACGTCCTGACTTTC. Protein: CASSLGRQSPSSGANVLTF.

The rearrangement joins TRBV5-1 to TRBJ2-1, with 15 bases aligning to TRBD2. The V and J ends lost 2 bases and 8 bases, in that order; junction bases with no gene match: 5. Germline V gene sequence: CDR1 SGHRS, CDR2 YFSETQ. The CDR3 consists of 16 residues. The CDR3 DNA sequence: TGCGCCAGCAGCTTCTGGACTAGCGGGAGGGTTGATGAGCAGTTCTTC. The encoded protein is CASSFWTSGRVDEQFF.

A few counts support this clone. The V gene is TRBV7-9, the J gene TRBJ2-3, with 11 bases aligning to TRBD2. J was trimmed by 4 bases and V by 5 bases; bases with no gene match: 8. The CDR3 is 16 residues long. Looked up from germline, CDR1 is SEHNR and CDR2 is FQNEAQ (reference sequence). This chain's CDR3 is CASSTPLAGDADTQYF. The CDR3 DNA follows: TGTGCCAGCAGCACACCACTAGCGGGAGACGCAGATACGCAGTATTTT.

This clone came up a few times. V and J are TRBV6-1 and TRBJ2-4, with D maybe TRBD1 (6 bases). The ends were cut back, 1 base at V and 9 bases at J, with 13 bases in the middle. Germline V lookup: CDR1 MNHNS, CDR2 SASEGT. The CDR3 loop spans 14 amino acids. CDR3 sequence (DNA): TGTGCCAGCAGTGAAGAGGGGGAAGGGGGCATTCAGTACTTC. It translates to CASSEEGEGGIQYF.

The chain has TRBV25-1 and TRBJ1-1, with 7 bases aligning to TRBD1. Trimming removed 6 bases from V and 1 base from J; junction bases left unmatched: 2. The germline gives CDR1 MGHDK, CDR2 SYGVNS. CDR3 size: 13 residues. CDR3: CASRGTENTEAFF. The CDR3 DNA reads as TGTGCCAGCAGAGGGACAGAGAACACTGAAGCTTTCTTT. Drawing the rest from reference TRBV25-1 and TRBJ1-1, the complete variable domain is EADIYQTPRYLVIGTGKKITLECSQTMGHDKMYWYQQDPGMELHLIHYSYGVNSTEKGDLSSESTVSRIRTEHFPLTLESARPSHTSQYLCASRGTENTEAFFGQGTRLTVV.

J is TRBJ2-7 and V is TRBV4-3, with D possibly TRBD1 on 6 matching bases. There are 13 residues in the CDR3. V was pared by 1 base and J by 3 bases, with 7 bases between. Germline V lookup: CDR1 LGHNA, CDR2 YSLEER. CDR3 sequence reads: CASSQVGGYEQYF. The DNA for the CDR3 is TGCGCCAGCAGCCAAGTAGGGGGCTACGAGCAGTACTTC.

The gene calls are TRBV4-1 and TRBJ2-5; a weak D match, TRBD1 (6 bases). The DNA end is a closer match to TRBJ2-7, so the J assignment may be wrong. CDR3 length: 18 residues. The germline V gene has CDR1 MGHRA and CDR2 YSYEKL. CDR3 DNA: TGCGCCAGCAGCCAAGATAACCCAGGACCAGGACAGCCACACGAGCAGTACTTC. Amino acids: CASSQDNPGPGQPHEQYF.

CDR3 DNA sequence: TGTGCCAGCAGCTTAGGCGGGAGTAACACCGGGGAGCTGTTTTTT. Protein product: CASSLGGSNTGELFF. The V gene is TRBV7-2, the J gene TRBJ2-2, with 7 positions matching TRBD2. CDR1 is SGHTA, CDR2 FQGNSA, per germline. The CDR3 runs 15 residues. Germline trimming cut 1 base from V and 2 bases from J; bases unmatched to any gene: 1.